What follows are 28 T cell receptor beta chains derived from one specimen sequenced in a study of sequential checkpoint blockade in melanoma. Sequencing was performed with immunoSEQ multiplex PCR; in TCRdb, only in-frame clones are kept and a portion is missing. The sample has tens of thousands of clones; roughly 85% are singletons. The treatment denotes: randomized to nivolumab then ipilimumab (arm A) or the reverse (arm B). Sequences were derived from CD8+ T cells sorted from blood (inferred from file names), sampled from a patient given nivolumab and ipilimumab in sequence. The receptors originated from a human donor with melanoma.

Concerning this clone: The junction differs from germline at one of its ends, possibly a read error. This rearrangement joins TRBV6-5 to TRBJ2-2; the D is unclear. The CDR3 is 13 amino acids. Per germline, CDR1 MNHEY and CDR2 SVGAGI. CDR3 nucleotides: TGTGCCTGCAGCCCCTTGGGCCCCGGGGAGCTGTTTTTT. This encodes CACSPLGPGELFF.

This chain uses TRBV29-1 with TRBJ2-1; 11 bases are a match to TRBD2. The ends lost 5 bases at V and 4 bases at J; junction bases unmatched: 16. Germline V gene sequence: CDR1 SQVTM, CDR2 ANQGSEA. The CDR3 is 18 residues long. CDR3 sequence: CSVLFENPSGRRYNEQFF. In DNA, the CDR3 is TGCAGCGTTCTTTTCGAGAATCCTAGCGGGAGGCGATACAATGAGCAGTTCTTC.

The chain uses TRBV15 and TRBJ1-3, with D possibly matching TRBD1 (5 bases). Germline V gene data show CDR1 as LNHNV and CDR2 as YYDKDF (reference sequence). The V and J ends lost 6 bases and 2 bases respectively, with 8 bases between them. The CDR3 totals 13 residues. For the CDR3, the DNA is TGTGCCACCAGTCTGACAGCTGGAAACACCATATATTTT. This translates into CATSLTAGNTIYF.

CDR3 amino acids: CASTSLAGVYEQYF. CDR3 nucleotides: TGTGCCAGCACCTCGTTAGCGGGAGTGTACGAGCAGTACTTC. V and J are TRBV7-9 and TRBJ2-7; 9 nucleotides match TRBD2. Germline-derived CDR1 and CDR2 are SEHNR and FQNEAQ (reference sequence). J was trimmed by 4 bases and V by 7 bases; bases with no gene match: 8. This CDR3 spans 14 amino acids. Based on the CDR3 plus reference TRBV7-9 and TRBJ2-7, the full variable domain is DTGVSQNPRHKITKRGQNVTFRCDPISEHNRLYWYRQTLGQGPEFLTYFQNEAQLEKSRLLSDRFSAERPKGSFSTLEIQRTEQGDSAMYLCASTSLAGVYEQYFGPGTRLTVT.

The rearrangement uses TRBV30 and TRBJ2-7; TRBD2 matches 8 bases. Germline-derived CDR1 and CDR2 are GTSNPN and SVGIG (reference sequence). The trim removed 4 bases at V and 3 bases at J, leaving 8 bases unmatched. The CDR3 runs to 14 residues. CDR3 in amino acids: CAWNPAGVNYEQYF. CDR3 coding DNA: TGTGCCTGGAATCCAGCGGGAGTTAACTACGAGCAGTACTTC.

The gene calls are TRBV13 and TRBJ2-1, with 7 bases that match TRBD2. The V gene end was trimmed by 0 bases and the J gene end by 5 bases; junction bases not matched to a gene: 13. The CDR3 is 18 amino acids. Per germline, CDR1 PRHDT and CDR2 FYEKMQ (reference sequence). CDR3 protein: CASSLGLIPGGFDNEQFF. DNA of the CDR3: TGTGCCAGCAGCTTAGGCCTAATCCCCGGGGGGTTCGACAATGAGCAGTTCTTC.

This chain joins TRBV29-1 and TRBJ2-7; 8 bases map to TRBD1. The CDR3 covers 15 residues. Trimming at V came to 1 base and at J to 2 bases, leaving 7 bases not matched to a gene. CDR1 is SQVTM, CDR2 ANQGSEA, per germline. CDR3 region: CSVEVSTGATYEQYF. Written as DNA, the CDR3 is TGCAGCGTTGAAGTTTCGACAGGGGCTACCTACGAGCAGTACTTC.

This chain connects TRBV7-9 to TRBJ2-1; 8 bases fit TRBD1. Germline CDR1 reads SEHNR; CDR2 reads FQNEAQ (reference sequence). V trimming: 5 bases; J trimming: 3 bases; junction bases outside the gene matches: 6. The CDR3 length is 15 residues. The CDR3 spells CASSPRQGNYNEQFF. The CDR3 DNA sequence: TGTGCCAGCAGCCCCAGACAGGGGAACTACAATGAGCAGTTCTTC.

V gene TRBV19 combines with J gene TRBJ1-1; 12 nucleotides agree with TRBD1. The junction had 7 bases not matched to a gene; V was cut back by 3 bases and J by 2 bases. The CDR3 length is 17 residues. Germline V CDR1 and CDR2: LNHDA, SQIVND (reference sequence). CDR3 loop: CASSILSGTGGNTEAFF. The DNA of the CDR3 is TGTGCCAGTAGTATTCTCTCCGGGACAGGGGGCAACACTGAAGCTTTCTTT.

The V call is TRBV5-1, the J call TRBJ2-7, with 7 bases that match TRBD1. Germline CDR1 SGHRS, CDR2 YFSETQ. After removal of 0 bases from V and 2 bases from J, the junction contained 5 bases not matched to a gene. The CDR3 extends over 15 amino acids. CDR3 coding DNA: TGCGCCAGCAGCTTGGCCCCGGGACAGACCTACGAGCAGTACTTC. This codes for CASSLAPGQTYEQYF. The variable domain in full, with the rest retrieved from reference TRBV5-1 and TRBJ2-7, is KAGVTQTPRYLIKTRGQQVTLSCSPISGHRSVSWYQQTPGQGLQFLFEYFSETQRNKGNFPGRFSGRQFSNSRSEMNVSTLELGDSALYLCASSLAPGQTYEQYFGPGTRLTVT.

The genes are TRBV13 and TRBJ2-2; D remains unclear. The germline V gene has CDR1 PRHDT and CDR2 FYEKMQ (reference sequence). The CDR3 extends over 13 amino acids. V was shortened by 5 bases and J by 3 bases, with 7 bases between the two germline ends. Written as DNA, the CDR3 is TGTGCCAGCAGCCGAGAAGACACCGGGGAGCTGTTTTTT. This encodes CASSREDTGELFF.

Worth noting for this clone: Other DNA sequences in the same sample also yield this CDR3. In DNA, the CDR3 is TGCGCCAGCAGCTTGAGGAGCGGAGACTACGAGCAGTACTTC. It yields the protein CASSLRSGDYEQYF. The rearrangement joins TRBV5-1 to TRBJ2-7; weak D call: TRBD2 (5 bases). The V and J ends lost 1 base and 3 bases respectively, with 11 bases between them. The CDR3 totals 14 residues. CDR1 and CDR2 (germline): SGHRS, YFSETQ.

The J gene is TRBJ2-5, the V gene TRBV15; the match to TRBD2 covers 10 bases. Germline V CDR1 and CDR2: LNHNV, YYDKDF (reference sequence). The CDR3 consists of 16 residues. The ends lost 0 bases at V and 2 bases at J; junction bases unmatched: 3. CDR3 bases: TGTGCCACCAGCAGAGAACTAGCGGGAAGACAAGAGACCCAGTACTTC. This translates into CATSRELAGRQETQYF.

The chain uses TRBV21-1 and TRBJ1-1. TRBV21-1 is shown as a pseudogene. CDR3 length equals 14 residues. The CDR3 sequence is CASSKGRGRTEAFF. CDR3 in DNA: TGTGCCAGCAGCAAAGGACGGGGGAGGACTGAAGCTTTCTTT.

V gene TRBV6-5 combines with J gene TRBJ2-5; 9 bases line up with TRBD2. This CDR3 spans 15 amino acids. CDR1 MNHEY and CDR2 SVGAGI come from the germline V gene. V trimming: 0 bases; J trimming: 4 bases; junction bases outside the gene matches: 3. Written as DNA, the CDR3 is TGTGCCAGCAGTTACTCGCTAGCGGGGACAGAGACCCAGTACTTC. It yields the protein CASSYSLAGTETQYF.

This chain joins TRBV27 and TRBJ2-1, with 8 bases fitting TRBD2. CDR1 is MNHEY, CDR2 SMNVEV, per germline (reference sequence). The CDR3 has 18 residues. J gave up 5 bases and V 2 bases, and 14 bases lay outside the gene matches. The CDR3 loop reads CASSLGVRAGEWNNEQFF. CDR3 in DNA: TGTGCCAGCAGTTTAGGGGTTAGAGCGGGAGAGTGGAACAATGAGCAGTTCTTC.

This chain joins TRBV5-6 and TRBJ2-7; D possibly corresponds to TRBD2 (6 bases). Trimming removed 4 bases from V and 1 base from J, with 12 bases in between. Germline V gene sequence: CDR1 SGHDT, CDR2 YYEEEE. CDR3 length: 14 amino acids. The CDR3 is CASSPRGSSYEQYV. The CDR3 DNA is TGTGCCAGCAGCCCGCGGGGCAGTTCCTACGAGCAGTACGTC.

This sequence joins TRBV28 and TRBJ2-1; 9 bases line up with TRBD2. The trim removed 3 bases at V and 2 bases at J, leaving 5 bases unmatched. The germline V gene has CDR1 MDHEN and CDR2 SYDVKM. This CDR3 comprises 16 residues. CDR3 amino acids: CASSFRLADTYNEQFF. CDR3 coding DNA: TGTGCCAGCAGTTTCCGACTAGCGGATACCTACAATGAGCAGTTCTTC.

The J gene is TRBJ2-3, the V gene TRBV7-9; 12 nucleotides line up with TRBD2. The CDR3 loop spans 18 amino acids. J was trimmed by 2 bases and V by 1 base; bases with no gene match: 7. Germline V gene data show CDR1 as SEHNR and CDR2 as FQNEAQ (reference sequence). This CDR3 is CASSLGEGLAGLTDTQYF. CDR3 DNA sequence: TGTGCCAGCAGCTTAGGAGAGGGACTAGCGGGCCTCACAGATACGCAGTATTTT.

The CDR3: CASSIQKNTEAFF. DNA for the CDR3: TGTGCCAGCAGTATACAGAAGAACACTGAAGCTTTCTTT. J is TRBJ1-1 and V is TRBV27; D unclear. The germline CDR1 and CDR2 sequences are MNHEY and SMNVEV (reference sequence). V lost 5 bases and J 1 base, leaving 8 bases between the germline ends. This CDR3 is 13 amino acids long.

The chain uses TRBV14 and TRBJ2-3, with 9 bases identical to TRBD1. V was pared by 0 bases and J by 4 bases, with 8 bases of the junction left unmatched. CDR1 SGHDN and CDR2 FVKESK come from the germline V gene. This CDR3 comprises 17 residues. DNA for the CDR3: TGTGCCAGCAGCCAAGATTGGGGGACAGGGATATCAGATACGCAGTATTTT. Protein: CASSQDWGTGISDTQYF.

The CDR3 protein is CSVGQGVDTIYF. In nucleotides, the CDR3 is TGCAGCGTCGGACAGGGTGTGGACACCATATATTTT. V is TRBV29-1 and J is TRBJ1-3, with 8 nucleotides matching TRBD1. Trimming at V came to 6 bases and at J to 8 bases, leaving 6 bases not matched to a gene. In germline, CDR1 is SQVTM, CDR2 ANQGSEA. CDR3 size: 12 residues.

This clone has just one count. The chain combines TRBV28 with TRBJ1-4, with 10 bases matching TRBD1. V dropped 4 bases and J dropped 2; count of bases not matched to a gene: 7. This CDR3 spans 17 amino acids. Germline loops: CDR1 MDHEN, CDR2 SYDVKM. CDR3 sequence: CASSSLGQGPTNEKLFF. CDR3 coding DNA: TGTGCCAGCAGTTCACTGGGACAGGGGCCCACTAATGAAAAACTGTTTTTT.

The genes are TRBV5-3 and TRBJ2-7; weak D call: TRBD1 (5 bases). TRBV5-3 is flagged as an ORF with uncertain function. With 1 base removed from V and 7 bases from J, the gap between germline ends came to 6 bases. This CDR3 comprises 11 residues. CDR3 loop: CARSLTGEQYV. DNA for the CDR3: TGTGCCAGAAGCTTGACAGGAGAGCAGTACGTC.

This chain links TRBV27 with TRBJ2-7, with a possible D match to TRBD2 (5 bases). The CDR3 has 14 residues. The germline V and J ends were trimmed by 1 base and 5 bases, with 12 bases remaining between them. Germline assignment: CDR1 MNHEY and CDR2 SMNVEV (reference sequence). The CDR3, as DNA: TGTGCCAGCAGTTTATGGGAGAGCTCTCACGAGCAGTACTTC. Encoded protein: CASSLWESSHEQYF.

This clone was recorded a few times. The V gene is TRBV7-9, the J gene TRBJ1-3, with D perhaps matching TRBD1 (6 bases). The length of the CDR3 is 14 residues. Germline values: CDR1 SEHNR, CDR2 FQNEAQ (reference sequence). Trimming stripped 11 bases from V and 2 bases from J, with 16 bases between. CDR3 in DNA: TGTGCCGCATGGGGGGGCTCGGCTGGAAACACCATATATTTT. It specifies CAAWGGSAGNTIYF.

The chain recombines TRBV9 with TRBJ2-3; a possible D gene is TRBD2 (6 bases). The germline V and J ends were trimmed by 3 bases and 2 bases, with 10 bases remaining between them. Germline V lookup: CDR1 SGDLS, CDR2 YYNGEE. This CDR3 spans 14 amino acids. The CDR3 DNA reads TGTGCCAGCAGCGCGTCTAGCGACACAGATACGCAGTATTTT. Its translation is CASSASSDTDTQYF.

The chain carries TRBV6-5 and TRBJ1-1, with D possibly TRBD1 on 5 matching bases. V was clipped by 4 bases and J by 2 bases, with 11 bases between them. This CDR3 comprises 14 residues. Germline V lookup: CDR1 MNHEY, CDR2 SVGAGI. Written as DNA, the CDR3 is TGTGCCAGCAGTTGGGGACTTCTTAACACTGAAGCTTTCTTT. Its protein product is CASSWGLLNTEAFF.